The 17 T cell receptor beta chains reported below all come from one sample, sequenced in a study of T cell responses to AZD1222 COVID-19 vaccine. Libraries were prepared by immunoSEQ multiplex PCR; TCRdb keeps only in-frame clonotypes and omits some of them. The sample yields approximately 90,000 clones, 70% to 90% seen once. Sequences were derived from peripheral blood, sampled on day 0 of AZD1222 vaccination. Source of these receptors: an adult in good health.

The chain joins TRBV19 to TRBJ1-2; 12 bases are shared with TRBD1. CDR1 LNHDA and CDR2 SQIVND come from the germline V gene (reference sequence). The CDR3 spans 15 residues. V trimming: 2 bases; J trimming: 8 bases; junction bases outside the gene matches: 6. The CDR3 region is CASSITGQGARGYTF. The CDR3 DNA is TGTGCCAGTAGTATAACGGGACAGGGGGCGCGCGGCTACACCTTC.

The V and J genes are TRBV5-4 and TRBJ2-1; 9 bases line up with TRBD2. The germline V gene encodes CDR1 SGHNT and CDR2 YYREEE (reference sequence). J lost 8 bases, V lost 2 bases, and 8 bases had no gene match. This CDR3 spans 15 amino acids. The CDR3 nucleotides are TGTGCCAGCAGCTTCGAGCGGGGGGCAGCTTATGAGCAGTTCTTC. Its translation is CASSFERGAAYEQFF.

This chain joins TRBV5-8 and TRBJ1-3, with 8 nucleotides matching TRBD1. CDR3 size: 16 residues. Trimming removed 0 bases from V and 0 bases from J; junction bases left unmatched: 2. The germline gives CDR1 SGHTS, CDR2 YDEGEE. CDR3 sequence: CASSLAGGRSGNTIYF. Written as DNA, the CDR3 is TGTGCCAGCAGCTTGGCAGGGGGCCGCTCTGGAAACACCATATATTTT. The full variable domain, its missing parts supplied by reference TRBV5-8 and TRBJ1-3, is EAGVTQSPTHLIKTRGQQATLRCSPISGHTSVYWYQQALGLGLQFLLWYDEGEERNRGNFPPRFSGRQFPNYSSELNVNALELEDSALYLCASSLAGGRSGNTIYFGEGSWLTVV.

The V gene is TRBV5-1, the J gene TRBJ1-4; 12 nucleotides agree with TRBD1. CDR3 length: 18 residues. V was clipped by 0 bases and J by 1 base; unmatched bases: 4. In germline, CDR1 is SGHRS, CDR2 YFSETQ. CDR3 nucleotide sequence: TGCGCCAGCAGCTTGGGGGGACAGGGGGCGAGAACTAATGAAAAACTGTTTTTT. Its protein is CASSLGGQGARTNEKLFF.

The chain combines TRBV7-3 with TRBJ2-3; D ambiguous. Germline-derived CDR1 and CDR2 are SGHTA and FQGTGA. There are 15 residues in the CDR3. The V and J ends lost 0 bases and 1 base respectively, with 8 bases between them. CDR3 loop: CASSLTPLRTDTQYF. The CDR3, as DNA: TGTGCCAGCAGCTTAACGCCACTCCGCACAGATACGCAGTATTTT.

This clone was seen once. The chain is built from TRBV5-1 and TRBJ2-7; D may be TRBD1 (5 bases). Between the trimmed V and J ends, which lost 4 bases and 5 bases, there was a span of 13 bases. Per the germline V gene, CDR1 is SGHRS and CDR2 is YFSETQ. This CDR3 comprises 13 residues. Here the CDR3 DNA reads TGCGCCAGCAGCCTCACAACAGGAAACGAGCAGTACTTC. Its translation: CASSLTTGNEQYF.

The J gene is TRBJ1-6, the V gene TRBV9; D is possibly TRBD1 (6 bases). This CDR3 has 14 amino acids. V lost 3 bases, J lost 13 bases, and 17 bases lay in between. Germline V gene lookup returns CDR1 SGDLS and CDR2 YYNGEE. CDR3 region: CASSARDIVSPLHF. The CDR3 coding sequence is TGTGCCAGCAGCGCGAGGGACATTGTTTCCCCCCTCCACTTT. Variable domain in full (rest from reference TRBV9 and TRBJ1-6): DSGVTQTPKHLITATGQRVTLRCSPRSGDLSVYWYQQSLDQGLQFLIQYYNGEERAKGNILERFSAQQFPDLHSELNLSSLELGDSALYFCASSARDIVSPLHFGNGTRLTVT.

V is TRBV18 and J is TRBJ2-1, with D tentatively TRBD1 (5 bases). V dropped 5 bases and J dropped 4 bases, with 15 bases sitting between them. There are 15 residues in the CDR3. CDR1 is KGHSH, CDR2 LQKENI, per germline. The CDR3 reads CASSRGTTGYNEQFF. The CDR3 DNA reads TGTGCCAGCTCAAGGGGCACTACTGGATACAATGAGCAGTTCTTC.

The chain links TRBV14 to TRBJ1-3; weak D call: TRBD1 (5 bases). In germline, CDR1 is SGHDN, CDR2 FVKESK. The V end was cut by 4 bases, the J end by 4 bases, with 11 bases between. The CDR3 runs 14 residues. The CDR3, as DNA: TGTGCCAGCAGCCTCCGGGGCAGGGGAAACACCATATATTTT. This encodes CASSLRGRGNTIYF.

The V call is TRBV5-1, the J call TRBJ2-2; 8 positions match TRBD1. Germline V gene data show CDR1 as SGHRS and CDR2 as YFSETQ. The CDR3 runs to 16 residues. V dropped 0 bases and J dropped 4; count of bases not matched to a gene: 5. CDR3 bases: TGCGCCAGCAGCTTGGTGGCAGGGGGCCCCACCGGGGAGCTGTTTTTT. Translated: CASSLVAGGPTGELFF.

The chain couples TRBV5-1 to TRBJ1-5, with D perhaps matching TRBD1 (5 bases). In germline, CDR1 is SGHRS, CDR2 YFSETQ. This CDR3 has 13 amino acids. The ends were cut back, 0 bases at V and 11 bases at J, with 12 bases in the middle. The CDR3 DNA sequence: TGCGCCAGCAGCTTGGCGGTCGGGGGGTCCCAGCATTTT. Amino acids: CASSLAVGGSQHF.

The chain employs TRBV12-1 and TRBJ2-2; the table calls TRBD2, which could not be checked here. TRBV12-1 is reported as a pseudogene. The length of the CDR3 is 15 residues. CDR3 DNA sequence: TGTGCCAGCAGCTTTGGTCGGGGAAGGACCGGGGAGCTGTTTTTT. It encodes CASSFGRGRTGELFF.

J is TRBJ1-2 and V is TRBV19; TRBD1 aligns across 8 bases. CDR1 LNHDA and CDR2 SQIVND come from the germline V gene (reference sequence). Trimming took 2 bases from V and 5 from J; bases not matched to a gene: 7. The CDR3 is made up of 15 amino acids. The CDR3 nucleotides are TGTGCCAGTAGTATATCCACAGGGGGAAGTTATGGCTACACCTTC. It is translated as CASSISTGGSYGYTF.

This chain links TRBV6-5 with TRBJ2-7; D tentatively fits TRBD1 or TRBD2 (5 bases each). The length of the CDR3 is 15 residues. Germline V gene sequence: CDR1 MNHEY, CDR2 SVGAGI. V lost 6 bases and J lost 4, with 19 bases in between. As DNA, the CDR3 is TGTGCCAGCAGCGAGCTCGGGGACCCCGCGTACGAGCAGTACTTC. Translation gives CASSELGDPAYEQYF.

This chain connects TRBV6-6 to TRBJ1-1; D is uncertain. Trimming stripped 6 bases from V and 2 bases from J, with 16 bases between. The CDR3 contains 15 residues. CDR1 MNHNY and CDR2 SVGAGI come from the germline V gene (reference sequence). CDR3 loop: CASSPEGAANTEAFF. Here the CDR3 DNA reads TGTGCCAGCAGCCCCGAGGGAGCAGCTAACACTGAAGCTTTCTTT.

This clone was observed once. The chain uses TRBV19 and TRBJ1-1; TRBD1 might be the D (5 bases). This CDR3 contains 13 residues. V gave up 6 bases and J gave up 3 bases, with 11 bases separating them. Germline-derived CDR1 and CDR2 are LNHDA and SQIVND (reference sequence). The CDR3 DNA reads TGTGCCAGTAGAGAGGGGCGCGACACTGAAGCTTTCTTT. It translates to CASREGRDTEAFF.

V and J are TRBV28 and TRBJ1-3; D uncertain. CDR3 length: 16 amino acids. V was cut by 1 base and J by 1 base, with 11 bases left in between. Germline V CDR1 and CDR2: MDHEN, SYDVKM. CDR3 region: CASSLFVAGSGNTIYF. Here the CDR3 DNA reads TGTGCCAGCAGTTTATTTGTAGCGGGATCTGGAAACACCATATATTTT. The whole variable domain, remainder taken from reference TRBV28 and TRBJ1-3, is DVKVTQSSRYLVKRTGEKVFLECVQDMDHENMFWYRQDPGLGLRLIYFSYDVKMKEKGDIPEGYSVSREKKERFSLILESASTNQTSMYLCASSLFVAGSGNTIYFGEGSWLTVV.